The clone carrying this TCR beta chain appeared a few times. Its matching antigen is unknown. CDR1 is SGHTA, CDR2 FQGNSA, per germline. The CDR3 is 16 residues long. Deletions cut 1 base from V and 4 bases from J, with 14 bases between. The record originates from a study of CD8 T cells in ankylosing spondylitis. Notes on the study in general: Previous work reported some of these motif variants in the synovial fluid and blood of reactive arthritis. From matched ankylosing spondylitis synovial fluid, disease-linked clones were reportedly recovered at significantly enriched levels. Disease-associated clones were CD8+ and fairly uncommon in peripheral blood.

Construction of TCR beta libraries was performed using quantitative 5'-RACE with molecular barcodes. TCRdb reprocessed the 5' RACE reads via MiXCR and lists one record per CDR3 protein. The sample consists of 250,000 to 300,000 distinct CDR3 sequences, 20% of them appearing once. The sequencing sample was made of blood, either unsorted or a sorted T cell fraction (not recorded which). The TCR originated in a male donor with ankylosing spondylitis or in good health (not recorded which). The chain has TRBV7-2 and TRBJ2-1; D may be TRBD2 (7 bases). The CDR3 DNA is TGTGCCAGCAGCTTAGGGGGAGGGGGGTCATACAATGAGCAGTTCTTC. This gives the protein CASSLGGGGSYNEQFF.